A selection of T cell receptor beta chains follows, all from one sample in a study of blood T cell repertoires in COVID-19. The repertoire was sequenced with immunoSEQ multiplex PCR; TCRdb's copy has only in-frame clones and lacks some. The sample records 200,000 to 300,000 clones, around four fifths being singletons. The sequencing sample was made of peripheral blood. The receptors come from a man in his 60s with acute or convalescent COVID-19. The CDR3 runs from the conserved cysteine through the conserved F or W. D genes are given only for firm matches. Only part of the rows carry a size: once, few, many, or a class if the clone is expanded.

J gene,clone size,CDR3 length,V gene,D gene,CDR3 DNA,CDR3 protein
TRBJ1-2,NA,15,TRBV7-3,TRBD1,TGTGCCAGCAGCCCTTCCCCGGGACAGGCCGATGGCTACACCTTC,CASSPSPGQADGYTF
TRBJ2-1,once,13,TRBV7-9,NA,TGTGCCAGCAGCTTAGACCCTCCCAGTGAGCAGTTCTTC,CASSLDPPSEQFF
TRBJ1-1,NA,13,TRBV7-8,NA,TGTGCCAGCAGCATGACAGGGAACACTGAAGCTTTCTTT,CASSMTGNTEAFF
TRBJ1-4,NA,15,TRBV19,NA,TGTGCCAGTAGTATTAGCGACTTACCGAATGAAAAACTGTTTTTT,CASSISDLPNEKLFF
TRBJ1-5,once,12,TRBV28,NA,TGTGCCAGCATGGCGGGTAATCAGCCCCAGCATTTT,CASMAGNQPQHF
TRBJ1-3,once,14,TRBV30,TRBD1,TGTGCCTGCAAAAGGGACAGGTCTGGAAACACCATATATTTT,CACKRDRSGNTIYF
TRBJ1-2,NA,14,TRBV18,NA,TGTGCCAGCTCACCAGGGGGCGCCAACTATGGCTACACCTTC,CASSPGGANYGYTF
TRBJ1-3,NA,13,TRBV7-3,NA,TGTGCCAGCAGCCTGGAGGAGGGAAACACCATATATTTT,CASSLEEGNTIYF
TRBJ1-2,once,13,TRBV5-1,NA,TGCGCCAGCAGTTCATCGAGTGAGAGCGGCTACACCTTC,CASSSSSESGYTF
TRBJ2-5,NA,15,TRBV3-1/TRBV3-2,NA,TGTGCCAGCAGCCAAGTTGGGCCAGGGGCGGAGACCCAGTACTTC,CASSQVGPGAETQYF
TRBJ2-7,NA,13,TRBV3-1/TRBV3-2,NA,TGTGCCAGCAGCCGGGGCAGGGAGGCCGAGCAGTACTTC,CASSRGREAEQYF
TRBJ2-1,NA,18,TRBV28,TRBD2,TGTGCCAGCAGTTCTCCTCCCCCACTAGCGGGCTCCGCCAATGAGCAGTTCTTC,CASSSPPPLAGSANEQFF
TRBJ2-7,NA,13,TRBV12-5,NA,TGTGCTTCCTCGGGCCAGGGGCTGGACGAGCAGTACTTC,CASSGQGLDEQYF
TRBJ2-2,NA,12,TRBV25-1,NA,TGTGCCAGCAACAGGGACACCGGGGAGCTGTTTTTT,CASNRDTGELFF
TRBJ2-1,NA,15,TRBV19,TRBD2,TGTGCCAGTCAAGGGACTAGCGGTTCCTACAATGAGCAGTTCTTC,CASQGTSGSYNEQFF
TRBJ1-2,NA,17,TRBV5-1,NA,TGCGCCAGCAGCAGCGCTTGGGGTCAGGGAGGTCTCTATGGCTACACCTTC,CASSSAWGQGGLYGYTF
TRBJ1-6,NA,15,TRBV5-8,NA,TGTGCCAGCAGCTTGGCAGGAGGGGTCAATTCACCCCTCCACTTT,CASSLAGGVNSPLHF
TRBJ1-2,NA,15,TRBV10-3,TRBD1,TGTGCCATCATAGGGGGACAGGGCGCTAACTATGGCTACACCTTC,CAIIGGQGANYGYTF
TRBJ2-1,NA,17,TRBV4-1,TRBD1,TGCGCCAGCAGCCAAGATAGGACAGGTGCCTCCTACAATGAGCAGTTCTTC,CASSQDRTGASYNEQFF
TRBJ1-1,NA,18,TRBV29-1,NA,TGCAGCGTTGAACGGAAACCCCTGAGGGGGTCGGGGAACACTGAAGCTTTCTTT,CSVERKPLRGSGNTEAFF
TRBJ1-5,NA,14,TRBV30,TRBD1,TGTGCCTGGAGTAGGACAGGGCTAGGGCAGCCCCAGCATTTT,CAWSRTGLGQPQHF
TRBJ1-2,once,14,TRBV7-9,TRBD1,TGTGCCAGCAACATGGGACAGGGGACGTGGGGCTACACCTTC,CASNMGQGTWGYTF
TRBJ2-1,NA,12,TRBV5-1,NA,TGCGCCAGCAGCTACAGGGTTAGTGAGCAGTTCTTC,CASSYRVSEQFF
TRBJ2-7,NA,16,TRBV7-8,TRBD1,TGTGCCAGCAGAGAGGATTCCGGGACAGGGCCCTACGAGCAGTACTTC,CASREDSGTGPYEQYF
TRBJ2-5,NA,16,TRBV3-1/TRBV3-2,TRBD2,TGTGCCAGCAGCCAAGGGGGCGGGGGGGGCCAAGAGACCCAGTACTTC,CASSQGGGGGQETQYF
TRBJ1-6,NA,13,TRBV2,NA,TGTGCCAACCTCGACAGCCATAATTCACCCCTCCACTTT,CANLDSHNSPLHF